This TCR beta chain was captured by sequencing in a study of lung T cells in sarcoidosis with Löfgren's syndrome. This CDR3 spans 13 amino acids. V lost 2 bases and J 4 bases, leaving 8 bases between the germline ends. CDR1 is LGHDT, CDR2 YNNKEL, per germline (reference sequence). On this clonotype itself: Its antigen is as yet unknown.

TCRdb itself ran the reads through MiXCR, one entry per CDR3 protein. The sample has 6,500 to 9,500 distinct CDR3 sequences, around a fifth seen once. Overall study findings and caveats: TRAV12-1 and TRBV2 were reportedly most expanded in Löfgren's patients. Shared TRAV12-1 and TRBV2 CDR3 motifs across Löfgren's syndrome patients reportedly suggested public CD4+ TCRs.

This sequence originates from a human donor with sarcoidosis (Löfgren's syndrome or another form), or a control subject (not recorded which). The chain is built from TRBV3-1 and TRBJ1-2; TRBD1 might be the D (6 bases). The specimen was CD4+ T cells from bronchoalveolar lavage fluid. The CDR3 reads CASSQRTAYGYTF. The CDR3 region has the DNA TGTGCCAGCAGCCAAAGGACAGCCTATGGCTACACCTTC. Together with reference TRBV3-1 and TRBJ1-2, the CDR3 gives the full variable domain: DTAVSQTPKYLVTQMGNDKSIKCEQNLGHDTMYWYKQDSKKFLKIMFSYNNKELIINETVPNRFSPKSPDKAHLNLHINSLELGDSAVYFCASSQRTAYGYTFGSGTRLTVV.